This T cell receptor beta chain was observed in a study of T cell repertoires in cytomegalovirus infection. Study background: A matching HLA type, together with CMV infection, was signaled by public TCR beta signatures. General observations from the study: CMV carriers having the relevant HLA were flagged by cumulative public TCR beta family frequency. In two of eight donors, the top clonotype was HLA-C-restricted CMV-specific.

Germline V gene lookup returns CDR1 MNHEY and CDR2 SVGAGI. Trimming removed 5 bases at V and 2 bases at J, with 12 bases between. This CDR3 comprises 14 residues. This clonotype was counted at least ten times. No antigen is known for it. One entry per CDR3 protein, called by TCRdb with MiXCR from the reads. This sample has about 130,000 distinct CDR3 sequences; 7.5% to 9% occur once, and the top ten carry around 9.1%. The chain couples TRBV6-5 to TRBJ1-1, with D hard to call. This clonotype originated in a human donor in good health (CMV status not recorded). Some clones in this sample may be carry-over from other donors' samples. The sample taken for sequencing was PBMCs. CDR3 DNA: TGTGCCAGCAGTCACCGGGAGGAAAACACTGAAGCTTTCTTT. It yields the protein CASSHREENTEAFF.